Following are 29 T cell receptor beta chains from one sample sequenced in a study of blood T cells in healthy people across ages. A sample-barcoded 5' primer and a J-beta primer mix were used in a second PCR of about 7 to 11 cycles. TCRdb itself ran the 5' RACE reads through MiXCR, one entry per CDR3 protein. The sample holds about 720,000 distinct CDR3 sequences, about 20% seen once. The sample consisted of blood. All receptors derive from a man aged 65 to 79 in good health.

The CDR3, as DNA: TGTGCCAGCAGCACTAGCGGGAGCGTTCCTGAGCAGTTCTTC. This sequence encodes CASSTSGSVPEQFF. The chain is built from TRBV7-9 and TRBJ2-5, with 11 positions matching TRBD2. The closer fit of TRBJ2-1 to the DNA end suggests the J call may be wrong. This CDR3 is built from 14 residues. In germline, CDR1 is SEHNR, CDR2 FQNEAQ (reference sequence).

This clonotype has just a few counts. The chain recombines TRBV5-1 with TRBJ2-5; D gene unclear. Germline V gene sequence: CDR1 SGHRS, CDR2 YFSETQ. V was cut by 1 base and J by 5 bases, with 15 bases left in between. CDR3 size: 15 residues. The CDR3 region has the DNA TGCGCCAGCAGCTTGTTCGCCGGCAGGCCGGAGACCCAGTACTTC. Translated, it gives CASSLFAGRPETQYF.

The CDR3 sequence: CASSSDAGQGNTGELFF. Written as DNA, the CDR3 is TGCGCCAGCAGCTCAGACGCGGGACAGGGGAACACCGGGGAGCTGTTTTTT. The chain is built from TRBV5-1 and TRBJ2-2, with TRBD1 matching 9 bases. The J segment lost 1 base and the V segment lost 3 bases, leaving 7 bases of the junction unmatched. Germline loops: CDR1 SGHRS, CDR2 YFSETQ. The CDR3 is 17 residues long.

The chain carries TRBV12-3 or TRBV12-4 and TRBJ2-1; tentatively, D is TRBD2 (5 bases). The CDR3 spans 15 residues. V shed 6 bases and J shed 7 bases, with 19 bases lying between them. The DNA of the CDR3 is TGTGCCAGCAGGGTCGTGGGCGGAGGTTCTAATGAGCAGTTCTTC. Protein product: CASRVVGGGSNEQFF.

Notes on this clonotype: A single base separates this from a much larger clone, so it may be a read error. V and J are TRBV12-3 or TRBV12-4 and TRBJ2-3, with TRBD2 matching 7 bases. The CDR3 extends over 14 amino acids. The CDR3 spells CASSPGLTTDAQYF. The CDR3 nucleotides read TGTGCCAGCTCGCCGGGACTAACCACAGATGCGCAGTATTTT.

This clonotype has just a few counts. This sequence joins TRBV13 and TRBJ2-2; 8 bases line up with TRBD1. Germline V gives CDR1 PRHDT, CDR2 FYEKMQ (reference sequence). This CDR3 has 16 residues. Trimming at V came to 5 bases and at J to 3 bases, leaving 8 bases not matched to a gene. This CDR3 reads CASSDSGTGYTGELFF. The DNA of the CDR3 is TGTGCCAGCAGCGACTCCGGGACAGGCTACACCGGGGAGCTGTTTTTT.

The sample holds a few counts of this clonotype. The chain couples TRBV28 to TRBJ1-5; D unresolved. This CDR3 contains 15 residues. Germline V gives CDR1 MDHEN, CDR2 SYDVKM. V dropped 7 bases and J dropped 4 bases, with 17 bases sitting between them. The CDR3 nucleotides are TGTGCCAGCACCCTCGCGGGTTTAGGTAATCAGCCCCAGCATTTT. Its translation is CASTLAGLGNQPQHF.

The V call is TRBV2, the J call TRBJ2-7, with D tentatively TRBD2 (6 bases). Trimming took off 1 base at V and 4 bases at J, with 11 bases between the two ends. Germline V gene sequence: CDR1 SNHLY, CDR2 FYNNEI. The CDR3 loop spans 14 amino acids. The CDR3, as DNA: TGTGCCAGCAGTGAAGGGTTAGCGGATTACGAGCAGTACGTC. This translates into CASSEGLADYEQYV.

This rearrangement joins TRBV20-1 to TRBJ1-5; 7 bases agree with TRBD1. The CDR3 has 16 residues. V gave up 1 base and J gave up 0 bases; unmatched junction bases: 6. The germline gives CDR1 DFQATT, CDR2 SNEGSKA (reference sequence). CDR3 residues: CSARGRDSYSNQPQHF. CDR3 DNA: TGCAGTGCTAGAGGACGGGACAGCTATAGCAATCAGCCCCAGCATTTT.

This clonotype turned up a few times. The chain carries TRBV5-5 and TRBJ1-2, with a weak D call TRBD1 (5 bases). V was clipped by 4 bases and J by 7 bases, with 20 bases between them. This CDR3 has 15 amino acids. Germline V gene sequence: CDR1 SGHKS, CDR2 YYEKEE (reference sequence). CDR3 sequence (DNA): TGTGCCAGCAGCCCGGGGCAGGGTCGGCTTGCTGGCTACACCTTC. Its protein product is CASSPGQGRLAGYTF. The variable domain in full, with the rest retrieved from reference TRBV5-5 and TRBJ1-2, is DAGVTQSPTHLIKTRGQQVTLRCSPISGHKSVSWYQQVLGQGPQFIFQYYEKEERGRGNFPDRFSARQFPNYSSELNVNALLLGDSALYLCASSPGQGRLAGYTFGSGTRLTVV.

As regards this clonotype: A single base separates this from a much larger clone, so it may be a read error. The chain links TRBV7-8 to TRBJ2-7; D not certain. This CDR3 is 11 amino acids long. The germline gives CDR1 SGHVS, CDR2 FQNEAQ. Trimming took 1 base from V and 5 from J, leaving 3 bases between them. The CDR3 protein is CASSLVDEQYV. The CDR3 nucleotides are TGTGCCAGCAGCTTAGTGGACGAGCAGTACGTC.

The rearrangement uses TRBV12-3 or TRBV12-4 and TRBJ1-4; no clear D gene. CDR3 size: 15 residues. The ends were cut back, 1 base at V and 0 bases at J, with 6 bases in the middle. The CDR3 coding sequence is TGTGCCAGCAGTTTAGACGGATCAACTAATGAAAAACTGTTTTTT. This sequence encodes CASSLDGSTNEKLFF.

This clonotype was seen only a few times. The V and J genes are TRBV18 and TRBJ1-4, with a weak D call TRBD1 (6 bases). Germline V CDR1 and CDR2: KGHSH, LQKENI. The CDR3 is 16 amino acids. V lost 3 bases, J lost 3 bases, and 14 bases lay in between. The CDR3 nucleotides are TGTGCCAGCTCACCGCCCGGGGGGCTTGCTAATGAAAAACTGTTTTTT. This translates into CASSPPGGLANEKLFF.

The sample holds a few counts of this clonotype. The rearrangement links TRBV9 to TRBJ1-1, with TRBD1 matching 10 bases. This CDR3 contains 16 residues. Germline-derived CDR1 and CDR2 are SGDLS and YYNGEE. With V trimmed by 0 bases and J by 4 bases, 6 bases remained unmatched. The CDR3 DNA reads as TGTGCCAGCAGCGTAGGGGGACAGGGGCCGGTCACTGAAGCTTTCTTT. It encodes CASSVGGQGPVTEAFF.

This clonotype has a handful of counts. The V call is TRBV10-3, the J call TRBJ2-5; D gene unclear. V was pared by 2 bases and J by 5 bases, with 6 bases between. Looked up from germline, CDR1 is ENHRY and CDR2 is SYGVKD. The length of the CDR3 is 12 residues. DNA for the CDR3: TGTGCCATCAGTGAGAGTCCGGAGACCCAGTACTTC. Translation gives CAISESPETQYF.

The chain combines TRBV5-1 with TRBJ1-1; a possible D gene is TRBD1 (6 bases). Trimming left V 5 bases short and J 7 bases short, with 9 bases between. This CDR3 comprises 11 residues. The germline V gene has CDR1 SGHRS and CDR2 YFSETQ. In nucleotides, the CDR3 is TGCGCCAGCAGAGTAGGGGGTGAAGCTTTCTTT. Translated: CASRVGGEAFF.

The chain joins TRBV30 to TRBJ2-5, with TRBD2 matching 13 bases. The end of the DNA is better explained by TRBJ2-1, so the J call may be wrong. Germline V gives CDR1 GTSNPN, CDR2 SVGIG (reference sequence). The CDR3 is 15 amino acids. The DNA for the CDR3 is TGTGCCTGGAGAGTCTGGACTAGCGGGAGAGATGAGCAGTTCTTC. Translation gives CAWRVWTSGRDEQFF.

This clonotype was observed a few times. The gene calls are TRBV12-3 or TRBV12-4 and TRBJ2-1; D not resolved. There are 13 residues in the CDR3. Between the trimmed V and J ends, which lost 1 base and 8 bases, there was a span of 9 bases. CDR3 sequence (DNA): TGTGCCAGCAGTTTAGGTCCCGTCGATGAGCAGTTCTTC. This encodes CASSLGPVDEQFF.

This clonotype appeared a few times. This chain uses TRBV28 with TRBJ1-2; 9 positions agree with TRBD1. V shed 3 bases and J 9 bases; nucleotides not matched to a gene: 2. In germline, CDR1 is MDHEN, CDR2 SYDVKM. The CDR3 totals 12 residues. CDR3 DNA sequence: TGTGCCAGCAGTTTTGGGACAGGGAGCTACACCTTC. It codes for CASSFGTGSYTF.

This chain links TRBV29-1 with TRBJ1-2, with D perhaps TRBD1 (5 bases). CDR3 length: 14 amino acids. Trimming stripped 4 bases from V and 0 bases from J, with 12 bases between. The germline V gene encodes CDR1 SQVTM and CDR2 ANQGSEA. The CDR3 reads CSVGGTDANYGYTF. Written as DNA, the CDR3 is TGCAGCGTTGGAGGGACGGATGCTAACTATGGCTACACCTTC.

The sample holds a few counts of this clonotype. The rearrangement uses TRBV12-3 or TRBV12-4 and TRBJ2-1; 12 bases fit TRBD2. V lost 5 bases, J lost 9 bases, and 11 bases stayed unmatched. This CDR3 has 16 amino acids. The CDR3 DNA sequence: TGTGCCAGCAGTCCAGCTAGCGGGAGGGCCCGTTCTGAGCAGTTCTTC. This sequence encodes CASSPASGRARSEQFF.

The genes are TRBV20-1 and TRBJ2-5; 8 bases match TRBD2. Trimming cost V 3 bases and J 6 bases; bases outside gene matches: 12. Germline-derived CDR1 and CDR2 are DFQATT and SNEGSKA (reference sequence). CDR3 size: 15 residues. The CDR3: CSASSGREVVQTQYF. DNA for the CDR3: TGCAGTGCTAGTTCGGGGCGGGAGGTAGTGCAGACCCAGTACTTC.

The chain employs TRBV28 and TRBJ1-1; D remains ambiguous. V lost 1 base and J 6 bases, leaving 12 bases between the germline ends. There are 14 residues in the CDR3. CDR1 and CDR2 from the germline V gene are MDHEN and SYDVKM. CDR3 sequence: CASSLFRITSEAFF. CDR3 sequence (DNA): TGTGCCAGCAGTTTATTTAGGATTACGTCTGAAGCTTTCTTT.

This chain uses TRBV2 with TRBJ1-2; D call uncertain. Germline V gene sequence: CDR1 SNHLY, CDR2 FYNNEI. Trimming took off 5 bases at V and 3 bases at J, with 7 bases between the two ends. The CDR3 consists of 12 residues. The CDR3 here is CASSWADYGYTF. The CDR3 region has the DNA TGTGCCAGCAGTTGGGCAGACTATGGCTACACCTTC. The full variable domain, with the rest looked up from reference TRBV2 and TRBJ1-2, is EPEVTQTPSHQVTQMGQEVILRCVPISNHLYFYWYRQILGQKVEFLVSFYNNEISEKSEIFDDQFSVERPDGSNFTLKIRSTKLEDSAMYFCASSWADYGYTFGSGTRLTVV.

The chain is built from TRBV7-9 and TRBJ2-1; 9 nucleotides align to TRBD2. V was clipped by 5 bases and J by 8 bases; unmatched bases: 13. The length of the CDR3 is 16 residues. Germline values: CDR1 SEHNR, CDR2 FQNEAQ (reference sequence). In nucleotides, the CDR3 is TGTGCCAGCAGCCCGATCCCAGCGGGGGGCCTCGATGAGCAGTTCTTC. Its translation is CASSPIPAGGLDEQFF.

In its sample, this clonotype was seen a few times. This sequence joins TRBV28 and TRBJ1-2; no clear D gene. From germline, CDR1 is MDHEN and CDR2 SYDVKM. This CDR3 has 13 residues. Trimming took off 6 bases at V and 0 bases at J, with 8 bases between the two ends. In DNA form, the CDR3 reads TGTGCCAGCAGGTCGGCAGCTAACTATGGCTACACCTTC. This codes for CASRSAANYGYTF.

This clonotype was detected a few times. The chain combines TRBV11-2 with TRBJ2-1; possibly TRBD1 or TRBD2 for D (5 bases each). Trimming left V 5 bases short and J 9 bases short, with 17 bases between. The germline gives CDR1 SGHAT, CDR2 FQNNGV. CDR3 length equals 14 residues. The CDR3 here is CASSPLSRGGEQFF. CDR3 in DNA: TGTGCCAGCAGCCCCCTAAGTCGGGGCGGTGAGCAGTTCTTC.

The chain uses TRBV14 and TRBJ1-6, with unresolved D. The CDR3 has 15 residues. Germline lookup yields CDR1 SGHDN and CDR2 FVKESK. The V end was cut by 2 bases, the J end by 7 bases, with 12 bases between. Here the CDR3 reads CASSQLGQRNSPLHF. CDR3 coding DNA: TGTGCCAGCAGCCAACTCGGTCAGAGGAATTCACCCCTCCACTTT.

This clonotype occurred a few times. The V call is TRBV5-1, the J call TRBJ2-1; TRBD2 matches at 13 bases. The V gene's germline CDR1 is SGHRS and CDR2 YFSETQ. This CDR3 has 16 amino acids. J gave up 6 bases and V 2 bases, and 5 bases lay outside the gene matches. CDR3 sequence reads: CASSFAGLAGVNEQFF. The CDR3 DNA follows: TGCGCCAGCAGCTTTGCAGGACTAGCGGGAGTCAATGAGCAGTTCTTC.